This T cell receptor beta chain was captured by sequencing in a study of T cells in tuberculosis. Overall study context: A South African cohort included IGRA-negative adolescents, latently infected IGRA-positive adolescents and adults with active tuberculosis.

The germline V gene encodes CDR1 LGHNA and CDR2 YSLEER. The CDR3 contains 13 residues. The V and J ends lost 1 base and 12 bases respectively, with 13 bases between them. Repertoires were generated with immunoSEQ multiplex PCR, while TCRdb's copy carries only in-frame clones and drops some. Of roughly 30,000 clones listed, approximately 93% were seen once; the top ten hold roughly 2%. Input material: PBMCs. The receptor's source is a donor between 10 and 29 years old with latent tuberculosis or without tuberculosis infection. The chain employs TRBV4-3 and TRBJ2-1; D is possibly TRBD1 (6 bases). The DNA for the CDR3 is TGCGCCAGCAGCCAAGCTTTGGAACAGGGGCAGTTCTTC. Protein product: CASSQALEQGQFF.